This T cell receptor delta chain was identified in a study of human gamma delta and Vdelta1 T cells (dated by TCRdb to 2017 to 2018). Broadly, across the study: The study investigated Delta One T cells, Vd1+ gamma-delta T cells, as cytotoxic effectors against acute myeloid leukemia.

In the case of this clone: Its antigen is currently not known. A much larger clone differs by one base, so this may be a read error.

Paper-wide results and their limitations: Delta One T cells were reported as polyclonal and as showing broad cytotoxic targeting of acute myeloid leukemia.

V is shortened by 1 base, J by 4 bases, and the region joining them spans 28 bases. CDR3 length: 20 amino acids, cysteine to phenylalanine. Left in the record is the CDR3 DNA by itself, 60 bases read in frame from the first base. From the germline V gene, CDR1 is TSWWSYY and CDR2 is QGS. Library generation was performed with PCR. The sequencer was an Illumina MiSeq. TCRdb reanalyzed the public reads with the CATT caller, and identical DNA sequences were merged afterwards. Recorded for this sample are about 6,400 delta-chain clones; more than 35% of them occurred a single time. The ten most abundant clones make up roughly 8.6% of the sample.

The TCR comes from a human donor in good health. This receptor chain uses TRDV1 and TRDJ1; the D gene is possibly TRDD2, with 5 bases matching. Sequenced input: Vdelta1 gamma-delta T cells from blood grown in culture (DOT cells). The label giving this sample's cell subset or site can be read as: Delta One T cells, in vitro expanded/differentiated Vd1+ gamma-delta T cells. In nucleotides, the sequence is TGTGCTCTTGGGGAACCAATTCCTTGGCCCCTCGCCCCCCCCCGCGATAAACTCATCTTT. This yields the protein CALGEPIPWPLAPPRDKLIF.